The 27 T cell receptor beta chains presented below share a single source sample, sequenced in a study of T cell responses to AZD1222 COVID-19 vaccine. TCRdb's copy holds only in-frame clones and misses some; the assay was immunoSEQ multiplex PCR. The table includes around 96,000 clones, 90% to 95% detected once. The input for sequencing was peripheral blood, taken 28 days after the second AZD1222 dose. Receptor source: an adult who received the AZD1222 COVID-19 vaccine.

The chain recombines TRBV29-1 with TRBJ1-4; 7 bases align to TRBD1. CDR3 length: 15 amino acids. Unmatched junction bases numbered 2, after V lost 1 base and J lost 0 bases. CDR1 is SQVTM and CDR2 is ANQGSEA in the germline V gene. The DNA for the CDR3 is TGCAGCGTTGAAGTGGGGACAGCAACTAATGAAAAACTGTTTTTT. This translates into CSVEVGTATNEKLFF.

The V call is TRBV19, the J call TRBJ1-6; the match to TRBD1 covers 8 bases. Germline V lookup: CDR1 LNHDA, CDR2 SQIVND (reference sequence). The CDR3 spans 15 residues. V lost 6 bases to trimming and J lost 1 base; unmatched junction nucleotides: 2. CDR3 nucleotide sequence: TGTGCCAGTAGCGACAGGGGATCCTATAATTCACCCCTCCACTTT. This translates into CASSDRGSYNSPLHF.

This clone has only a few counts. This chain uses TRBV18 with TRBJ1-3; 7 nucleotides agree with TRBD1. This CDR3 has 17 amino acids. Losses at the gene ends were 0 bases for V and 2 bases for J; bases not matched to a gene: 7. Germline values: CDR1 KGHSH, CDR2 LQKENI. The CDR3 DNA sequence: TGTGCCAGCTCACCACCTGCATGGAGGGGGCCTGGAAACACCATATATTTT. It is translated as CASSPPAWRGPGNTIYF.

This clone was counted once. The rearrangement joins TRBV7-6 to TRBJ2-3, with TRBD1 identical over 8 bases. The CDR3 runs 15 residues. Germline lookup yields CDR1 SGHVS and CDR2 FNYEAQ. With 5 bases clipped from V and 0 bases from J, the junction kept 4 bases outside the gene matches. CDR3 region: CASSPTGDSTDTQYF. CDR3 bases: TGTGCCAGCAGCCCGACAGGGGATAGCACAGATACGCAGTATTTT.

V usage is TRBV20-1 and J usage is TRBJ2-1; TRBD2 matches at 7 bases. Germline CDR1 and CDR2: DFQATT and SNEGSKA (reference sequence). V lost 3 bases to trimming and J lost 9 bases; unmatched junction nucleotides: 14. The CDR3 contains 15 residues. Here the CDR3 reads CSASLAAYLAGEQFF. The CDR3 DNA reads TGCAGTGCTAGTCTAGCGGCCTACCTCGCGGGTGAGCAGTTCTTC.

This rearrangement joins TRBV28 to TRBJ1-2, with 9 bases aligning to TRBD1. There are 13 residues in the CDR3. V trimming: 3 bases; J trimming: 8 bases; junction bases outside the gene matches: 4. Germline V gives CDR1 MDHEN, CDR2 SYDVKM. The DNA for the CDR3 is TGTGCCAGCAGTTTGCGACAGGGGGAAGGCTACACCTTC. It specifies CASSLRQGEGYTF.

J is TRBJ2-7 and V is TRBV18; TRBD1 might be the D (6 bases). Germline values: CDR1 KGHSH, CDR2 LQKENI. There are 13 residues in the CDR3. V was pared by 4 bases and J by 5 bases, with 12 bases between. The CDR3 nucleotides are TGTGCCAGCTCACGTCAGGGGAAGGACGAGCAGTACTTC. The encoded protein is CASSRQGKDEQYF.

This clone appeared a single time. The CDR3, as DNA: TGCGCCAGCACCCTGACTAGCGGGACCCACGAGCAGTACTTC. Its protein product is CASTLTSGTHEQYF. J is TRBJ2-7 and V is TRBV5-1, with TRBD2 matching 11 bases. The germline V gene encodes CDR1 SGHRS and CDR2 YFSETQ. Germline trimming cut 6 bases from V and 5 bases from J; bases unmatched to any gene: 7. This CDR3 spans 14 amino acids.

The chain is built from TRBV10-1 and TRBJ1-2, with TRBD1 matching over 7 bases. Germline trimming cut 6 bases from V and 4 bases from J; bases unmatched to any gene: 11. The CDR3 consists of 15 residues. Germline V lookup: CDR1 WNHNN, CDR2 SYGVQD (reference sequence). The CDR3 reads CASSLDRQGRYGYTF. The CDR3 DNA follows: TGCGCCAGCAGCTTAGACCGACAGGGCCGCTATGGCTACACCTTC.

This chain joins TRBV19 and TRBJ1-2; 11 bases line up with TRBD1. CDR1 and CDR2 (germline): LNHDA, SQIVND (reference sequence). V trimming: 2 bases; J trimming: 4 bases; junction bases outside the gene matches: 6. This CDR3 is built from 16 residues. The CDR3 DNA follows: TGTGCCAGTAGTATAAAAACCGGGACAGGGGGCTATGGCTACACCTTC. It is translated as CASSIKTGTGGYGYTF.

This chain uses TRBV27 with TRBJ1-5, with no clear D. Trimming cost V 6 bases and J 7 bases, with 19 bases left between them. This CDR3 comprises 15 residues. Germline assignment: CDR1 MNHEY and CDR2 SMNVEV (reference sequence). The CDR3 loop reads CASSITGVGRQPQHF. In DNA form, the CDR3 reads TGTGCCAGCAGCATCACCGGGGTAGGGCGGCAGCCCCAGCATTTT.

This clone has only a few counts. J is TRBJ2-1 and V is TRBV29-1; D is ambiguous. The CDR3 extends over 15 amino acids. Germline V gene sequence: CDR1 SQVTM, CDR2 ANQGSEA. Deletions cut 0 bases from V and 7 bases from J, with 16 bases between. The CDR3 nucleotides are TGCAGCGTTGAAGAAGGCACCTCAGGTTGGAATGAGCAGTTCTTC. This sequence encodes CSVEEGTSGWNEQFF.

The rearrangement links TRBV11-2 to TRBJ2-7; 9 bases line up with TRBD2. This CDR3 region has 19 residues. Trimming took 6 bases from V and 0 from J; bases not matched to a gene: 18. The germline gives CDR1 SGHAT, CDR2 FQNNGV. The CDR3, as DNA: TGTGCCAGCAGGTCAGTTAGCGGGAGTAAGGGACTCAGCTCCTACGAGCAGTACTTC. Translation gives CASRSVSGSKGLSSYEQYF. Variable domain in full (rest from reference TRBV11-2 and TRBJ2-7): EAGVAQSPRYKIIEKRQSVAFWCNPISGHATLYWYQQILGQGPKLLIQFQNNGVVDDSQLPKDRFSAERLKGVDSTLKIQPAKLEDSAVYLCASRSVSGSKGLSSYEQYFGPGTRLTVT.

The chain couples TRBV19 to TRBJ2-1; TRBD2 matches 10 bases. Germline V gene sequence: CDR1 LNHDA, CDR2 SQIVND (reference sequence). The length of the CDR3 is 15 residues. With 2 bases clipped from V and 7 bases from J, the junction kept 5 bases outside the gene matches. The CDR3 here is CASSITSGIVNEQFF. The CDR3 nucleotides are TGTGCCAGTAGTATAACTAGCGGGATAGTAAATGAGCAGTTCTTC.

The CDR3 DNA reads TGTGCCAGCAAACCCAGGGGTACTAACAATCAGCCCCAGCATTTT. Translating gives CASKPRGTNNQPQHF. This chain uses TRBV2 with TRBJ1-5; a possible D gene is TRBD1 (6 bases). The germline V and J ends were trimmed by 7 bases and 3 bases, with 16 bases remaining between them. CDR1 SNHLY and CDR2 FYNNEI come from the germline V gene. CDR3 size: 15 residues.

This clone was recorded once. The chain has TRBV6-4 and TRBJ2-1; the D is unclear. The CDR3 totals 14 residues. Trimming left V 10 bases short and J 4 bases short, with 17 bases between. Germline CDR1 reads MRHNA; CDR2 reads SNTAGT. CDR3 bases: TGTGCCACCCGGGTTACTCCCGAGTACAATGAGCAGTTCTTC. Translated, it gives CATRVTPEYNEQFF.

The chain carries TRBV7-2 and TRBJ2-7; D tentatively reads TRBD1 or TRBD2 (6 bases each). The germline V and J ends were trimmed by 5 bases and 4 bases, with 15 bases remaining between them. The germline gives CDR1 SGHTA, CDR2 FQGNSA. This CDR3 is 14 amino acids long. This CDR3 reads CASSPQGTSYEQYF. The CDR3 DNA reads as TGTGCCAGCAGCCCCCAGGGGACTTCTTACGAGCAGTACTTC.

The chain joins TRBV5-1 to TRBJ1-1; D gene unclear. V was trimmed by 0 bases and J by 1 base, leaving 10 bases between them. The CDR3 is 15 residues long. In germline, CDR1 is SGHRS, CDR2 YFSETQ. The CDR3 DNA reads TGCGCCAGCAGCTTGGGGCAGGCCTCGAACACTGAAGCTTTCTTT. Its translation is CASSLGQASNTEAFF.

This chain links TRBV2 with TRBJ1-2; D is undetermined. Between the trimmed V and J ends, which lost 1 base and 4 bases, there was a span of 13 bases. Germline V CDR1 and CDR2: SNHLY, FYNNEI. This CDR3 comprises 15 residues. CDR3 sequence (DNA): TGTGCCAGCAGTGAAGACATAACAGAGATCTATGGCTACACCTTC. This codes for CASSEDITEIYGYTF.

The rearrangement links TRBV28 to TRBJ2-1; perhaps TRBD2 as D (6 bases). Trimming pared 2 bases from V and 9 bases from J, leaving 14 bases between. The CDR3 covers 14 residues. Looked up from germline, CDR1 is MDHEN and CDR2 is SYDVKM. The CDR3, as DNA: TGTGCCAGCAGTTTAGTCTCGGGGGAGAGTGAGCAGTTCTTC. The encoded protein is CASSLVSGESEQFF.

The J gene is TRBJ2-7, the V gene TRBV19, with D tentatively TRBD1 or TRBD2 (7 bases each). V was pared by 6 bases and J by 5 bases, with 20 bases between. Germline loops: CDR1 LNHDA, CDR2 SQIVND (reference sequence). CDR3 length: 15 amino acids. CDR3 sequence (DNA): TGTGCCAGTAGCCCCCGTGCAGGGGGGGACGACGAGCAGTACTTC. Protein sequence: CASSPRAGGDDEQYF.

CDR3: CASSRNRGVAEAFF. The CDR3 bases are TGTGCCAGCAGCCGTAACAGGGGGGTGGCTGAAGCTTTCTTT. This rearrangement joins TRBV5-6 to TRBJ1-1, with 8 nucleotides matching TRBD1. Losses at the gene ends were 4 bases for V and 6 bases for J; bases not matched to a gene: 8. The CDR3 has 14 residues. Looked up from germline, CDR1 is SGHDT and CDR2 is YYEEEE. Using reference TRBV5-6 and TRBJ1-1 for the parts outside the CDR3, the full variable domain is DAGVTQSPTHLIKTRGQQVTLRCSPKSGHDTVSWYQQALGQGPQFIFQYYEEEERQRGNFPDRFSGHQFPNYSSELNVNALLLGDSALYLCASSRNRGVAEAFFGQGTRLTVV.

J is TRBJ2-5 and V is TRBV9; the D gene could be TRBD1 or TRBD2 (5 bases each). V was trimmed by 2 bases and J by 4 bases, leaving 15 bases between them. The CDR3 has 15 residues. CDR1 is SGDLS and CDR2 is YYNGEE in the germline V gene. As DNA, the CDR3 is TGTGCCAGCAGCGTCTCAGGGAGCCGTTCAGAGACCCAGTACTTC. It is translated as CASSVSGSRSETQYF.

The genes are TRBV6-5 and TRBJ1-4, with D possibly TRBD1 on 6 matching bases. CDR1 MNHEY and CDR2 SVGAGI come from the germline V gene. CDR3 length: 12 residues. The germline V and J ends were trimmed by 7 bases and 8 bases, with 11 bases remaining between them. CDR3 sequence (DNA): TGTGCCAGCAAATCAGGGGAGGAAAAACTGTTTTTT. The encoded protein is CASKSGEEKLFF.

V usage is TRBV28 and J usage is TRBJ1-6; TRBD1 matches 9 bases. The CDR3 covers 15 residues. V shed 2 bases, J shed 7 bases, and the junction held 3 bases outside the gene matches. CDR1 is MDHEN, CDR2 SYDVKM, per germline. The CDR3 region is CASSLGTGRNSPLHF. The DNA of the CDR3 is TGTGCCAGCAGTTTAGGGACAGGGCGAAATTCACCCCTCCACTTT.

CDR3 in DNA: TGTGCCAGCAGTTCGACCCCTACCACTAATTCACCCCTCCACTTT. This codes for CASSSTPTTNSPLHF. The chain combines TRBV6-1 with TRBJ1-6; D is ambiguous. The germline V and J ends were trimmed by 5 bases and 6 bases, with 14 bases remaining between them. The CDR3 runs to 15 residues. Germline CDR1 is MNHNS and CDR2 is SASEGT.

The rearrangement uses TRBV7-6 and TRBJ2-7, with 9 bases identical to TRBD2. V was pared by 4 bases and J by 6 bases, with 10 bases of the junction left unmatched. The CDR3 extends over 15 amino acids. Germline CDR1 and CDR2: SGHVS and FNYEAQ. The DNA for the CDR3 is TGTGCCAGCAGCTCGAAAGCGGGGGGTATGGGCGAGCAGTACTTC. This codes for CASSSKAGGMGEQYF.